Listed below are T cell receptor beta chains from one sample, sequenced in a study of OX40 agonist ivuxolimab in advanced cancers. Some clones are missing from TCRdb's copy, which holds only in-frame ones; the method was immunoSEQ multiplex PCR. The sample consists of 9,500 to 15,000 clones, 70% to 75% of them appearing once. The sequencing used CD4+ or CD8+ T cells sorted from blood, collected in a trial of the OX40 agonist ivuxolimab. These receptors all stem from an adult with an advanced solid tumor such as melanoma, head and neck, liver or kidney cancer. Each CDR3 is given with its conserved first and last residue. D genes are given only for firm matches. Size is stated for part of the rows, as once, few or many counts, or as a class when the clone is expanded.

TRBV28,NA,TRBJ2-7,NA,CASSLARDHEQYF,TGTGCCAGCAGTTTGGCCAGGGACCACGAGCAGTACTTC
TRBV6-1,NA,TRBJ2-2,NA,CASSEAVLRITRTGELFF,TGTGCCAGCAGTGAAGCGGTCCTGAGGATAACGCGGACCGGGGAGCTGTTTTTT
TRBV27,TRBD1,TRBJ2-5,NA,CASSLVGTGGRETQYF,TGTGCCAGCAGTTTGGTAGGGACAGGGGGCCGAGAGACCCAGTACTTC
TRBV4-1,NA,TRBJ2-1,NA,CASSRGRTSSYNEQFF,TGCGCCAGCAGCCGTGGACGGACGAGCTCCTACAATGAGCAGTTCTTC
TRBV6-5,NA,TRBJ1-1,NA,CASSYEGKAEAFF,TGTGCCAGCAGTTACGAGGGTAAGGCTGAAGCCTTCTTT
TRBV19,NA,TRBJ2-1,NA,CASSLTANNEQFF,TGTGCCAGTAGTTTAACAGCAAACAATGAGCAGTTCTTC
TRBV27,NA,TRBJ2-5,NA,CASSGFGGDIETQYF,TGTGCCAGCAGTGGTTTTGGGGGGGACATAGAGACCCAGTACTTC
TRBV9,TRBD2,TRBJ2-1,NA,CASSVASGGLSYNEQFF,TGTGCCAGCAGCGTAGCTTCGGGAGGGCTCTCCTACAATGAGCAGTTCTTC
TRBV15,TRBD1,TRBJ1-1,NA,CATSRDYGTEGMNTEAFF,TGTGCCACCAGCAGAGATTACGGGACAGAAGGGATGAACACTGAAGCTTTCTTT
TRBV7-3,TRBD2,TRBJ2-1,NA,CASSLIALAGNEQFF,TGTGCCAGCAGCTTAATTGCCCTAGCGGGAAATGAGCAGTTCTTC
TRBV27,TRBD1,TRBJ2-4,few,CASTPTGIPLAKNIQYF,TGTGCCAGCACCCCGACAGGGATCCCCTTAGCCAAAAACATTCAGTACTTC
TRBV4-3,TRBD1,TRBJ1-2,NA,CASSDGTAPSNYGYTF,TGCGCCAGCAGCGACGGGACAGCACCCTCTAACTATGGCTACACCTTC
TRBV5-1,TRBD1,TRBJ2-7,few,CASSNGGQGVAFWSEQYF,TGCGCCAGCAGCAATGGGGGACAGGGGGTGGCTTTTTGGAGCGAGCAGTACTTC
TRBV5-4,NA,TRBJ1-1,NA,CASSFDENTEAFF,TGTGCCAGCAGTTTTGACGAGAACACTGAAGCTTTCTTT
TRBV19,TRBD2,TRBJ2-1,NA,CASRTSGSQYNEQFF,TGTGCCAGTAGGACTAGCGGGAGCCAGTACAATGAGCAGTTCTTC
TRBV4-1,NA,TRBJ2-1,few,CASSQVRGSYNEQFF,TGCGCCAGCAGCCAAGTACGGGGAAGCTACAATGAGCAGTTCTTC
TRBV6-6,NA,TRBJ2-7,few,CASSYSAESYEQYF,TGTGCCAGCAGTTACTCTGCTGAATCCTACGAGCAGTACTTC